This entry is about one T cell receptor beta chain. The antigen is undetermined. This CDR3 is 15 amino acids long. Germline V lookup: CDR1 SGDLS, CDR2 YYNGEE. This sample was included in a study of CD8+CD57+ T cells in acquired aplastic anemia. Study context: The mean DNA yield obtained from sorted CD4+ and CD8+ cells came to 3.2 ug. The study obtained about 10.8 million reads on average for CD4+ cells from healthy donors. Broader study findings: Fewer than 35 sequences, all CD8+ CDR3, were shared between patients and controls.

Profiles of TCR beta VDJ and CDR3 were generated from a genomic DNA template. TCRdb processed the reads anew with MiXCR; each CDR3 protein has one entry. The sample records roughly 420,000 distinct CDR3 sequences, 55% to 75% being singletons. The rearrangement joins TRBV9 to TRBJ1-6, with D perhaps matching TRBD1 (5 bases). The TCR sequence derives from a human donor in good health, serving as a control. The sequenced sample was sorted CD4+, CD8+, or CD8+CD57+ T cells (not recorded which) from PBMCs. CDR3 loop: CSHTEDGGWCYWLHF. DNA for the CDR3: TGTAGCCATACCGAAGACGGGGGGTGGTGCTACTGGCTCCACTTT.